These T cell receptor beta chains were read from a single sample in a study of Ad26.COV2.S vaccination and SARS-CoV-2 variants. TCRdb's copy holds only in-frame clones and misses some; the assay was immunoSEQ multiplex PCR. Altogether about 410,000 clones are present, about 92% being singletons, with the ten largest covering approximately 1.7%. This sample comprised peripheral blood, obtained in a trial of Ad26.COV2.S vaccine versus placebo. These receptors were taken from a person aged 18-60 years who received the Ad26.COV2.S COVID-19 vaccine or a placebo. Each CDR3 is given with its conserved first and last residue. A D gene is named only where the DNA matches it firmly. The size of a clone is reported for some rows only, either as once, few or many, or as a class for expanded clones.

clone_size	v_call	j_call	d_call	cdr3_nt	cdr3_aa
-	TRBV4-1	TRBJ2-7	TRBD1	TGCGCCAGCAGCCAAGTTTCGGGACAGATCTACGAGCAGTACTTC	CASSQVSGQIYEQYF
-	TRBV9	TRBJ1-2	-	TGTGCCAGCAGCGTAGGACGCGTCCCCTATGGCTACACCTTC	CASSVGRVPYGYTF
-	TRBV5-1	TRBJ2-7	-	TGCGCCAGCAGGAGGGCGGGGGACACCTACGAGCAGTACTTC	CASRRAGDTYEQYF
few	TRBV6-2/TRBV6-3	TRBJ2-2	-	TGTGCCAGCAGTCTGACTACTAGACTCACCGGGGAGCTGTTTTTT	CASSLTTRLTGELFF
-	TRBV5-1	TRBJ1-1	-	TGCGCCAGCAGCTTGGCCTCAGGTAACACTGAAGCTTTCTTT	CASSLASGNTEAFF
-	TRBV11-3	TRBJ1-4	-	TGTGCCAGCAGCTTAGTCCCGTTGCCCCAGGGTGTGTTGGAAAAACTGTTTTTT	CASSLVPLPQGVLEKLFF
-	TRBV5-4	TRBJ2-1	-	TGTGCCAGCAGCTTACCGTTCAGCAATGAGCAGTTCTTC	CASSLPFSNEQFF
-	TRBV28	TRBJ1-1	-	TGTGCCAGCAGTTTGGGGTGGGGGATCACTGAAGCTTTCTTT	CASSLGWGITEAFF
-	TRBV28	TRBJ1-2	-	TGTGCCAGCAGTTTTACAGGTTTAGCTAACTATGGCTACACCTTC	CASSFTGLANYGYTF
-	TRBV5-4	TRBJ2-1	-	TGTGCCAGCAGCTTGGACGGGAATGAGCAGTTCTTC	CASSLDGNEQFF
-	TRBV9	TRBJ2-2	TRBD1	TGTGCCAGCAGCACCCGACAGGGGATGACCGGGGAGCTGTTTTTT	CASSTRQGMTGELFF
once	TRBV20-1	TRBJ1-4	-	TGCAGTGCTTTTACACTTGAAAAACTGTTTTTT	CSAFTLEKLFF
-	TRBV30	TRBJ2-1	TRBD2	TGTGCCTGGAAAACCATGCGGGGGGAGGGCCTCAATGAGCAGTTCTTC	CAWKTMRGEGLNEQFF
-	TRBV19	TRBJ2-7	-	TGTGCCAGTAGTCATCCCCAAGGACCCAGCTCCTACGAGCAGTACTTC	CASSHPQGPSSYEQYF
few	TRBV6-2/TRBV6-3	TRBJ1-5	-	TGTGCCAGCAGTTATTCCACAGGGCTCCCTATTACCGATCAGCCCCAGCATTTT	CASSYSTGLPITDQPQHF
-	TRBV9	TRBJ1-1	TRBD1	TGTGCCAGCAGCGTGGAGGGACAGGAGGCTTTCTTT	CASSVEGQEAFF
-	TRBV25-1	TRBJ2-2	-	TGTGCCAGCACCCTAGGGTGGTCCGGGGAGCTGTTTTTT	CASTLGWSGELFF
-	TRBV18	TRBJ2-5	-	TGTGCCAGCTCACAGACAGACCCGCGCGGGACCCAGTACTTC	CASSQTDPRGTQYF
-	TRBV7-8	TRBJ1-3	-	TGTGCCAGCAGCTCCTCCAGGGTCCTCCCTGGAAACACCATATATTTT	CASSSSRVLPGNTIYF
-	TRBV19	TRBJ2-7	-	TGTGCCAGTAGTACAAAGGGTTTCCAGTCCTACGAGCAGTACTTC	CASSTKGFQSYEQYF
-	TRBV4-3	TRBJ1-3	-	TGCGCCAGCAGCCTAGAGTACGGTTATGGAAACACCATATATTTT	CASSLEYGYGNTIYF
-	TRBV7-2	TRBJ1-2	TRBD1	TGTGCCAGCAGTCGAACAGGGGACTATGGCTACACCTTC	CASSRTGDYGYTF
-	TRBV9	TRBJ1-2	-	TGTGCCAGCAGCGTATCACTCAACACTAACTATGGCTACACCTTC	CASSVSLNTNYGYTF
-	TRBV4-1	TRBJ2-7	-	TGCGCCAGCAGCGATCATAGAGGGTCGGTAGCCAGAAATTACGAGCAGTACTTC	CASSDHRGSVARNYEQYF
-	TRBV9	TRBJ2-3	TRBD2	TGTGCCAGCAGCGTAGGTGGTAGCGGGGCCTGGAATACGCAGTATTTT	CASSVGGSGAWNTQYF
-	TRBV28	TRBJ1-1	-	TGTGCCAGCAGATACGGAACTGAAGCTTTCTTT	CASRYGTEAFF
-	TRBV5-8	TRBJ1-5	-	TGTGCCAGCAGTCCCAGTAGCAATCAGCCCCAGCATTTT	CASSPSSNQPQHF
-	TRBV12-3/TRBV12-4	TRBJ2-2	-	TGTGCCAGCAGCAAAACCGGGGAGCTGTTTTTT	CASSKTGELFF
-	TRBV6-6	TRBJ1-5	-	TGTGCCAGCAGCCCACCAGCAGACCGAAATCAGCCCCAGCATTTT	CASSPPADRNQPQHF
once	TRBV7-9	TRBJ2-2	-	TGTGCCAGCAGCTCCGCCCGGCAGTTTAACACCGGGGAGCTGTTTTTT	CASSSARQFNTGELFF
-	TRBV13	TRBJ2-7	-	TGTGCCAGCAGCTTAGATGCAGGGGCGGCCTACGAGCAGTACTTC	CASSLDAGAAYEQYF
-	TRBV6-5	TRBJ2-5	-	TGTGCCAGCTCTGGCGGATCGAGTAGAGAGACCCAGTACTTC	CASSGGSSRETQYF
-	TRBV5-1	TRBJ2-2	-	TGCGCCAGCAGCTCCCCGGGCAGGTCGGGCACCGGGGAGCTGTTTTTT	CASSSPGRSGTGELFF
-	TRBV4-3	TRBJ2-7	-	TGCGCCAGCAGCCAAGGATCCCAAATCGGGGCAACTTTGTACTTC	CASSQGSQIGATLYF
-	TRBV21-1	TRBJ2-7	-	TGTGCCAGCAGCAGCTGGACTAGCGGTTACGAGCAGTACTTC	CASSSWTSGYEQYF
-	TRBV5-6	TRBJ2-5	-	TGTGCCAGCAGCCCAGAAACAGGAGAGACCCAGTACTTC	CASSPETGETQYF
-	TRBV27	TRBJ2-4	-	TGTGCCAGCAAAACCGTCGGTAGCAGAAACATTCAGTACTTC	CASKTVGSRNIQYF
-	TRBV5-1	TRBJ2-5	TRBD2	TGCGCCAGCAGCTCCCCCGGGGGGGCCCAAGAGACCCAGTACTTC	CASSSPGGAQETQYF
-	TRBV28	TRBJ2-7	-	TGTGCCAGCAGTGGGGTTAGCGACGAGCAGTACTTC	CASSGVSDEQYF
-	TRBV9	TRBJ2-4	-	TGTGCCAGCAGCGTATGGGGGTCCAGGGACATTCAGTACTTC	CASSVWGSRDIQYF
few	TRBV19	TRBJ1-6	TRBD1	TGTGCCAGTAGTATACCGGGGACAGGGGGCGCCGATTCACCCCTCCACTTT	CASSIPGTGGADSPLHF